This TCR beta chain was recorded in a study of Graves' ophthalmopathy and Graves' hyperthyroidism. The CDR3 spans 13 residues. Germline V gives CDR1 ENHRY, CDR2 SYGVKD. On this clonotype: Being one base from a much bigger clone, this may be a read error.

The study amplified TCR beta CDR3 regions using RNA transcripts. HTBI primers primed a first-round RT-PCR, and a second-round multiplex PCR followed. One entry per CDR3 protein, called by TCRdb with MiXCR from the multiplex PCR reads. Among over a million distinct CDR3 sequences listed, about two fifths were seen once. The sequenced sample consisted of peripheral blood or thyroid tissue (not recorded which). This clonotype was sampled from an adult man with Graves' hyperthyroidism. This chain uses TRBV10-3 with TRBJ1-1; D is ambiguous. Written as DNA, the CDR3 is TGTGCCAGCAGTCTCGTGCGTCAGACTGAAGCTTTCTTT. Protein sequence: CASSLVRQTEAFF.